Shown below are 27 T cell receptor beta chains from a single sample sequenced in a study of cytomegalovirus exposure and HLA in healthy donors. Use of 60 Vbeta and 13 Jbeta primers characterized the PCR. Produced via immunoSEQ multiplex PCR; TCRdb's table is partial and in-frame only. Of 110,000 to 150,000 clones in the sample, roughly 76% were seen once. Input material: PBMCs. All receptors come from a man aged 18 to 29 in good health and CMV-seronegative.

This clone was seen a handful of times. The J gene is TRBJ1-6, the V gene TRBV18; TRBD1 matches 9 bases. The CDR3 is 15 amino acids. The germline V gene has CDR1 KGHSH and CDR2 LQKENI. V lost 5 bases to trimming and J lost 7 bases; unmatched junction nucleotides: 6. The CDR3 reads CASSTQTGGNSPLHF. CDR3 nucleotide sequence: TGTGCCAGCTCAACTCAGACAGGGGGAAATTCACCCCTCCACTTT.

The rearrangement links TRBV7-3 to TRBJ1-1, with D perhaps TRBD1 (6 bases). This CDR3 has 12 amino acids. The V gene's germline CDR1 is SGHTA and CDR2 FQGTGA. The V end was cut by 5 bases, the J end by 4 bases, with 8 bases between. The CDR3 loop is CASSTGSTEAFF. CDR3 bases: TGTGCCAGCAGCACAGGGAGCACTGAAGCTTTCTTT.

This clone appeared once. The chain joins TRBV5-1 to TRBJ2-2, with TRBD2 matching over 9 bases. The germline CDR1 and CDR2 sequences are SGHRS and YFSETQ. The CDR3 loop spans 16 amino acids. V lost 0 bases to trimming and J lost 4 bases; unmatched junction nucleotides: 4. CDR3 residues: CASSLVAGGPTGELFF. CDR3 coding DNA: TGCGCCAGCAGCTTGGTCGCGGGGGGGCCCACCGGGGAGCTGTTTTTT.

The CDR3 DNA reads as TGTGCCAGTAGGACGGTTAGGGGTCGGGAGACCCAGTACTTC. The encoded protein is CASRTVRGRETQYF. This sequence joins TRBV19 and TRBJ2-5, with a tentative D call TRBD1 (5 bases). From germline, CDR1 is LNHDA and CDR2 SQIVND (reference sequence). This CDR3 has 14 amino acids. Trimming removed 6 bases from V and 5 bases from J, with 16 bases in between.

This clone was picked up one time. V usage is TRBV10-3 and J usage is TRBJ2-5, with 10 bases identical to TRBD1. The DNA end is more similar to TRBJ2-7, so the J call may be wrong. The CDR3 loop spans 18 amino acids. Germline V gene lookup returns CDR1 ENHRY and CDR2 SYGVKD. This CDR3 reads CAISESTRGTGDRYEQYF. For the CDR3, the DNA is TGTGCCATCAGTGAGTCGACTCGGGGGACAGGGGATCGCTACGAGCAGTACTTC.

This rearrangement joins TRBV28 to TRBJ1-5, with D hard to call. Trimming removed 6 bases from V and 0 bases from J, with 15 bases in between. CDR3 length equals 16 residues. Germline V gives CDR1 MDHEN, CDR2 SYDVKM. The CDR3 region is CASSQGGRDSNQPQHF. The CDR3 region has the DNA TGTGCCAGCAGCCAAGGAGGACGGGATAGCAATCAGCCCCAGCATTTT.

CDR3 bases: TGCGCCAGCAGCGACCTCGCGGGGGGCCTTAACTACGAGCAGTACTTC. Protein product: CASSDLAGGLNYEQYF. The chain has TRBV5-1 and TRBJ2-7; 8 positions match TRBD2. V dropped 4 bases and J dropped 3; count of bases not matched to a gene: 12. The CDR3 contains 16 residues. CDR1 is SGHRS and CDR2 is YFSETQ in the germline V gene.

The chain has TRBV11-2 and TRBJ1-2, with D unclear. Germline V CDR1 and CDR2: SGHAT, FQNNGV. Trimming stripped 1 base from V and 0 bases from J, with 15 bases between. This CDR3 is built from 17 residues. The CDR3 nucleotides read TGTGCCAGCAGCTTAGTTACTGCTCGGGAAGCTAACTATGGCTACACCTTC. It specifies CASSLVTAREANYGYTF.

The V and J genes are TRBV5-1 and TRBJ2-3; the match to TRBD2 covers 7 bases. The CDR3 is 17 amino acids. Germline CDR1 and CDR2: SGHRS and YFSETQ. J was trimmed by 4 bases and V by 0 bases; bases with no gene match: 11. The CDR3 spells CASSLALDGGGADTQYF. The CDR3 region has the DNA TGCGCCAGCAGCTTGGCCCTGGACGGGGGAGGGGCAGATACGCAGTATTTT.

The chain combines TRBV29-1 with TRBJ2-3; 9 nucleotides align to TRBD1. V lost 4 bases to trimming and J lost 5 bases; unmatched junction nucleotides: 7. CDR1 SQVTM and CDR2 ANQGSEA come from the germline V gene. The CDR3 totals 14 residues. CDR3 nucleotide sequence: TGCAGCGTTGGTTACAGGGGGCGAAAAGATACGCAGTATTTT. This gives the protein CSVGYRGRKDTQYF.

This chain uses TRBV5-1 with TRBJ2-3; a possible D gene is TRBD2 (6 bases). This CDR3 comprises 15 residues. V lost 1 base to trimming and J lost 4 bases, with 13 bases between them. From germline, CDR1 is SGHRS and CDR2 YFSETQ. CDR3 region: CASSLLGGVADTQYF. CDR3 DNA: TGCGCCAGCAGCTTGTTGGGGGGTGTGGCAGATACGCAGTATTTT.

This clone was recorded only once. The chain is built from TRBV10-2 and TRBJ2-6; 9 nucleotides agree with TRBD1. CDR1 is WSHSY and CDR2 is SAAADI in the germline V gene. CDR3 length equals 17 residues. The J segment lost 0 bases and the V segment lost 5 bases, leaving 5 bases of the junction unmatched. CDR3 amino acids: CASSRTGDTSGANVLTF. For the CDR3, the DNA is TGCGCCAGCAGTCGGACAGGGGATACCTCTGGGGCCAACGTCCTGACTTTC.

In this sample, this clone turned up a few times. The chain has TRBV4-1 and TRBJ2-3, with 12 bases aligning to TRBD2. Looked up from germline, CDR1 is MGHRA and CDR2 is YSYEKL. V was pared by 4 bases and J by 2 bases, with 10 bases of the junction left unmatched. The CDR3 totals 18 residues. The CDR3 is CASSPTRTSGEATDTQYF. The CDR3 coding sequence is TGCGCCAGCAGCCCGACCAGGACTAGCGGGGAGGCCACAGATACGCAGTATTTT.

V usage is TRBV5-1 and J usage is TRBJ1-1; maybe TRBD1 (6 bases). Germline V gene lookup returns CDR1 SGHRS and CDR2 YFSETQ. The CDR3 spans 15 residues. Trimming pared 3 bases from V and 0 bases from J, leaving 12 bases between. The CDR3 DNA sequence: TGCGCCAGCAGCTCGGGACACGCTTTGAACACTGAAGCTTTCTTT. Amino acid sequence: CASSSGHALNTEAFF.

The chain joins TRBV2 to TRBJ2-5; 7 nucleotides agree with TRBD1. Unmatched junction bases numbered 8, after V lost 10 bases and J lost 3 bases. The CDR3 sequence is 13 residues long. Germline-derived CDR1 and CDR2 are SNHLY and FYNNEI. CDR3 sequence: CATNRGREETQYF. The CDR3 coding sequence is TGTGCCACCAACAGGGGTAGGGAAGAGACCCAGTACTTC.

In this sample, this clone turned up once. This chain uses TRBV6-1 with TRBJ2-5; 7 bases are shared with TRBD1. Per germline, CDR1 MNHNS and CDR2 SASEGT. The CDR3 consists of 13 residues. The junction had 12 bases not matched to a gene; V was cut back by 5 bases and J by 12 bases. The CDR3 here is CASSPRQGGWKYF. CDR3 in DNA: TGTGCCAGCAGTCCGCGACAGGGTGGGTGGAAGTACTTC.

The rearrangement uses TRBV11-2 and TRBJ1-1; TRBD1 is a possible D gene (6 bases). This CDR3 spans 12 amino acids. Per the germline V gene, CDR1 is SGHAT and CDR2 is FQNNGV. Trimming took off 5 bases at V and 8 bases at J, with 12 bases between the two ends. The CDR3 spells CASSPLGQEAFF. The CDR3 bases are TGTGCCAGCAGCCCATTAGGACAGGAAGCTTTCTTT.

The V call is TRBV5-1, the J call TRBJ2-7; TRBD2 agrees at 10 bases. V lost 9 bases, J lost 4 bases, and 10 bases stayed unmatched. This CDR3 spans 14 amino acids. Germline V gene lookup returns CDR1 SGHRS and CDR2 YFSETQ. The CDR3 bases are TGCGCCACCTCCCGGGGGACTAGCGAGTACGAGCAGTACTTC. Its translation is CATSRGTSEYEQYF.

This clone has only one observation. This chain uses TRBV10-1 with TRBJ2-3, with D perhaps TRBD2 (7 bases). The CDR3 has 15 amino acids. Germline CDR1 reads WNHNN; CDR2 reads SYGVQD (reference sequence). V lost 0 bases and J lost 2, with 9 bases in between. The CDR3 reads CASSESAGATDTQYF. The CDR3 coding sequence is TGCGCCAGCAGTGAGTCCGCGGGGGCCACAGATACGCAGTATTTT.

This clone was observed a single time. The chain couples TRBV7-9 to TRBJ1-5, with 11 nucleotides matching TRBD1. The CDR3 consists of 14 residues. The V segment lost 4 bases and the J segment 9 bases; nucleotides outside the gene matches: 5. Germline values: CDR1 SEHNR, CDR2 FQNEAQ (reference sequence). The chain's CDR3 is CASSSGTGGRPQHF. The DNA for the CDR3 is TGTGCCAGCAGCTCGGGGACAGGGGGGAGGCCCCAGCATTTT. The full variable domain, its missing parts supplied by reference TRBV7-9 and TRBJ1-5, is DTGVSQNPRHKITKRGQNVTFRCDPISEHNRLYWYRQTLGQGPEFLTYFQNEAQLEKSRLLSDRFSAERPKGSFSTLEIQRTEQGDSAMYLCASSSGTGGRPQHFGDGTRLSIL.

This clone was seen a few times. The J gene is TRBJ1-1, the V gene TRBV7-8; 11 positions match TRBD1. Germline V gene sequence: CDR1 SGHVS, CDR2 FQNEAQ. The CDR3 is made up of 17 amino acids. With V trimmed by 5 bases and J by 0 bases, 8 bases remained unmatched. CDR3 protein: CASSTRTGGDVNTEAFF. The DNA for the CDR3 is TGTGCCAGCAGCACCCGGACAGGGGGCGACGTGAACACTGAAGCTTTCTTT. Full variable domain (rest looked up from reference TRBV7-8 and TRBJ1-1): GAGVSQSPRYKVAKRGQDVALRCDPISGHVSLFWYQQALGQGPEFLTYFQNEAQLDKSGLPSDRFFAERPEGSVSTLKIQRTQQEDSAVYLCASSTRTGGDVNTEAFFGQGTRLTVV.

The chain links TRBV5-4 to TRBJ1-6; no clear D gene. V lost 4 bases, J lost 8 bases, and 19 bases lay in between. Germline lookup yields CDR1 SGHNT and CDR2 YYREEE (reference sequence). The CDR3 is made up of 16 amino acids. Written as DNA, the CDR3 is TGTGCCAGCAGCGTGGCGGAGGGATTACCCTATTCACCCCTCCACTTT. This gives the protein CASSVAEGLPYSPLHF. Together with reference TRBV5-4 and TRBJ1-6, the CDR3 gives the full variable domain: ETGVTQSPTHLIKTRGQQVTLRCSSQSGHNTVSWYQQALGQGPQFIFQYYREEENGRGNFPPRFSGLQFPNYSSELNVNALELDDSALYLCASSVAEGLPYSPLHFGNGTRLTVT.

This clone has only one observation. V is TRBV6-5 and J is TRBJ2-5; tentative D call: TRBD2 (5 bases). With the DNA end fitting TRBJ2-7 better, the J assignment may be wrong. CDR3 length: 14 residues. The germline V gene encodes CDR1 MNHEY and CDR2 SVGAGI. CDR3 loop: CASSPTGETYEQYF. CDR3 in DNA: TGTGCCAGCAGTCCCACCGGGGAAACCTACGAGCAGTACTTC.

The chain joins TRBV9 to TRBJ2-7, with 12 bases matching TRBD2. V dropped 5 bases and J dropped 5; count of bases not matched to a gene: 5. The CDR3 loop spans 14 amino acids. Per the germline V gene, CDR1 is SGDLS and CDR2 is YYNGEE. CDR3 sequence: CASSRTSGVHEQYF. CDR3 nucleotides: TGTGCCAGCAGTCGGACTAGCGGGGTGCACGAGCAGTACTTC.

There are a few counts of this clone. This chain joins TRBV6-5 and TRBJ1-1, with a possible D match to TRBD1 (5 bases). Germline V lookup: CDR1 MNHEY, CDR2 SVGAGI. This CDR3 region has 13 residues. Trimming stripped 8 bases from V and 4 bases from J, with 14 bases between. The DNA of the CDR3 is TGTGCCAGCTTAGGGGAGGTGGCCACTGAAGCTTTCTTT. It translates to CASLGEVATEAFF.

The chain combines TRBV30 with TRBJ2-2; 8 bases align to TRBD2. Germline CDR1 GTSNPN, CDR2 SVGIG (reference sequence). The CDR3 is 15 amino acids. Unmatched junction bases numbered 3, after V lost 2 bases and J lost 1 base. CDR3 nucleotides: TGTGCCTGGAGTCGCGCGGGGGGGAACACCGGGGAGCTGTTTTTT. Amino acid sequence: CAWSRAGGNTGELFF.

The chain uses TRBV5-1 and TRBJ2-7, with a possible D match to TRBD1 (7 bases). The V gene's germline CDR1 is SGHRS and CDR2 YFSETQ. CDR3 size: 14 residues. With 4 bases removed from V and 3 bases from J, the gap between germline ends came to 14 bases. The CDR3 spells CASSTQGGHYEQYF. CDR3 nucleotide sequence: TGCGCCAGCAGCACCCAGGGGGGTCACTACGAGCAGTACTTC.